This T cell receptor (beta chain) was retrieved from a study of human T cells and chemical hapten exposure. Each CDR3 protein gets one entry after TCRdb re-called the RACE reads with MiXCR. In the table there are approximately 84,000 distinct CDR3 sequences, 10% of which are singletons. There are many counts of this clonotype. Time point of the sample: patch test 2, 6 weeks after DPC sensitization. Stated treatment: therapeutic diphenylcyclopropenone sensitization with weekly scalp DPC. The trim removed 6 bases at V and 2 bases at J, leaving 4 bases unmatched. This CDR3 spans 14 amino acids. The sequence was obtained from a woman in her twenties or thirties with alopecia areata. Some clones in this sample may be carry-over from other donors' samples. Source: whole blood, taken in connection with sensitization to the hapten diphenylcyclopropenone (DPC). The chain links TRBV12-3 or TRBV12-4 to TRBJ1-5; 7 nucleotides align to TRBD1. CDR3 residues: CASRPDRGNQPQHF. CDR3 nucleotides: TGTGCCAGCAGACCCGACAGGGGCAATCAGCCCCAGCATTTT.